This T cell receptor (beta chain) was obtained from a study of blood T cell repertoires in COVID-19. Study as a whole: There were acute and convalescent COVID-19 samples, and they came from the United States, Italy and Spain.

V was pared by 0 bases and J by 2 bases, with 8 bases between. The CDR3 sequence is 14 residues long. The germline V gene has CDR1 MNHGY and CDR2 SAAAGT. Assay: immunoSEQ multiplex PCR; the TCRdb copy retains only in-frame clones and omits some. The sample lists approximately 170,000 clones, around 67% occurring once. Sequencing was performed on peripheral blood. This clonotype was obtained from a woman older than 75 with acute or convalescent COVID-19. V is TRBV6-8 and J is TRBJ2-7; D possibly corresponds to TRBD1 (5 bases). The CDR3 DNA reads as TGTGCCAGCAGTTACTCAGGGGTACCCTACGAGCAGTACTTC. It yields the protein CASSYSGVPYEQYF.